This T cell receptor beta chain comes out of a study of T cells in Graves' hyperthyroidism and ophthalmopathy. Broader study findings: With a median lead of 6.5 months before onset, the model predicted ophthalmopathy. Clonotypes that were expanded in thyroid above 0.001 mostly appeared in blood too.

The source material, RNA transcripts, was used to amplify TCR beta CDR3 regions. HTBI primers were employed in a first-round RT-PCR of the TCR CDR3. Each CDR3 protein gets one entry after TCRdb re-called the multiplex PCR reads with MiXCR. The table lists hundreds of thousands of distinct CDR3 sequences, over 40% of them singletons. The study left out patients who had uncontrolled infection, other autoimmune disease, pregnancy or lactation. Clinicians diagnosed patients from clinical symptoms, serum thyroxine and TRAb, thyroid ultrasound and orbital computed tomography. This clonotype was seen at least ten times. No antigen is known for it. The V gene lost 12 bases and the J gene lost 3 bases, with 16 bases spanning the gap. The CDR3 is made up of 14 amino acids. Germline assignment: CDR1 KGHDR and CDR2 SFDVKD.

The sequenced sample was peripheral blood or thyroid tissue (not recorded which). V is TRBV24-1 and J is TRBJ2-2, with D possibly TRBD1 on 6 matching bases. The receptor was isolated from an adult man with Graves' disease, either hyperthyroidism or ophthalmopathy (not recorded which). CDR3: CAPNRVPDTGELFF. DNA for the CDR3: TGTGCCCCAAACAGGGTACCAGACACCGGGGAGCTGTTTTTT.